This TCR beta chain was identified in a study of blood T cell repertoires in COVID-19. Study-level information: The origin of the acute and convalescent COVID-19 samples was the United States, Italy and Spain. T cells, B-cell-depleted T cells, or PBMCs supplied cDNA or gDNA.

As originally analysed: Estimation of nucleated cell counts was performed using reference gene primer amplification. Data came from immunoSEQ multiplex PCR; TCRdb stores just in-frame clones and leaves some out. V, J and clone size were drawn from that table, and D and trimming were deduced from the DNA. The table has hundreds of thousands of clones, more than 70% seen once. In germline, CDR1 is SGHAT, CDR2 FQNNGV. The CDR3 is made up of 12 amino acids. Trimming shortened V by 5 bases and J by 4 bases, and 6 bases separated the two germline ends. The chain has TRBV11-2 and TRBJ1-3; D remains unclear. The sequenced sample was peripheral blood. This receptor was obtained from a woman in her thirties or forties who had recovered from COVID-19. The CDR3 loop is CASSTVGNTIYF. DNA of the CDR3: TGTGCCAGCAGCACGGTGGGAAACACCATATATTTT. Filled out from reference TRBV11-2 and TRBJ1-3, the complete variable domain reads EAGVAQSPRYKIIEKRQSVAFWCNPISGHATLYWYQQILGQGPKLLIQFQNNGVVDDSQLPKDRFSAERLKGVDSTLKIQPAKLEDSAVYLCASSTVGNTIYFGEGSWLTVV.